The sequence of this T cell receptor (beta chain) was determined in a study of blood T cell repertoires in COVID-19. Turning to the study itself: The cDNA or gDNA used as material had been derived from T cells, B-cell-depleted T cells, or PBMCs.

The data were produced by immunoSEQ multiplex PCR, yet TCRdb's version contains in-frame clones alone and is incomplete. Seen here are roughly 310,000 clones, approximately 91% observed once, and the top ten hold around a tenth. The germline V gene has CDR1 SNHLY and CDR2 FYNNEI. This CDR3 comprises 11 residues. The ends were cut back, 4 bases at V and 13 bases at J, with 14 bases in the middle. Sequenced input: PBMCs or T cells enriched from blood (not recorded which). This sequence was found in a middle-aged woman who had recovered from COVID-19. The V and J genes are TRBV2 and TRBJ2-7; D is perhaps TRBD1 (6 bases). The CDR3 nucleotides read TGTGCCAGCAGTGCAGAGGGACACAATTACTTC. Translation gives CASSAEGHNYF.